This entry concerns a single TCR beta chain. Its antigen specificity is not known. No base qualities exist here, and no much larger clone lies one base off it. The PTCy-treated patients were drawn from a prospective, multi-institutional clinical trial. Peripheral blood and bone marrow mononuclear cells were isolated by Ficoll-Hypaque density centrifugation and cryopreserved. TRB sequencing was run on genomic DNA with either the immunoSEQ assay at survey resolution or the hsTCRB kit. Per the source publication's procedure: The immunoSEQ software handled the initial read processing, while the LymphoSeq R package was used for the repertoire analyses. Clonality was computed as 1 minus normalized Shannon entropy; Gini coefficient was also calculated for each TRB dataset. To infer phenotypes in unsorted samples, TRB sequences from sorted subsets of the recipient or donor were mapped onto unsorted samples from the same recipient. The immuneACCESS repertoire file appears here via TCRdb, limited to in-frame rearrangements. These files lack a portion of the clones; in checked studies, under half of the deficit traces to unresolved V genes, and the cause of the others is not known. V, J and clone size derive from that table, while D and trimming were established from the DNA sequence. The table for this sample lists about 52,000 clones; 70% to 90% of them were counted only once. Over 2.5% of the sample goes to the ten largest clones.

This sample stems from a study of T cells after posttransplantation cyclophosphamide (dated by TCRdb to 2015 to 2016). About the investigation overall: The study tracked T cell repertoire reconstitution by TRB sequencing after myeloablative bone marrow transplantation using posttransplantation cyclophosphamide as GVHD prophylaxis. Because TRA and TRB clonality correlated tightly in roughly ten samples, later TCR analyses were limited to TRB. Antigen receptor sequencing covered samples from some 35 PTCy-treated patients and some 15 of their related bone marrow donors. TRB sequencing was also done on up to about 3 additional blood samples from 2 to 5.2 years after transplant in 3 patients, and on pretransplant blood from 4 patients. Public TRB sequences were searched against a database of over 3,000 sequences associated with responses to pathogens, tumor antigens, self-antigens and alloantigens. TRB sequencing was performed on blood from all 35 or so PTCy patients with 1-year posttransplant specimens.

The CDR3, from cysteine to phenylalanine, totals 13 residues. The entry retains the CDR3 DNA only, 39 bases that are in frame from base 1. As encoded in the germline V gene, CDR1 is SGHRS while CDR2 is YFSETQ. Trimming removed 1 base from V and 3 bases from J, leaving 8 bases between the germline ends. Overall results and qualifications from the work: The TRB repertoires of T cells infiltrating skin or GI tract showed only limited overlap with the TRB repertoires of T cells in blood. Donor-recipient similarity was low at 1-2 months but increased during the first year, and donor CD8+ memory clones often dominated later blood repertoires. Across 35 to 45 patients, TRB clonality was highly associated with recipient CMV seropositivity and CMV reactivation, and diversity in PTCy patients was similar to diversity in CNI/methotrexate controls.

Rearrangement joined TRBV5-1 to TRBJ2-7; matching of 6 bases hints at TRBD1 as the D gene. The source of this sequence is a man aged 25-45 years with a blood cancer, CMV-positive, and with a related stem cell donor. The sequenced material came from PBMCs. In nucleotides, the sequence is TGCGCCAGCAGCTTGACACAGGGCTACGAGCAGTACTTC. It codes for CASSLTQGYEQYF.